Shown below are 3 T cell receptor beta chains from a single sample sequenced in a study of T-cell reconstitution after alpha-beta-depleted transplantation in children. As it was prepared, the TCRbeta library received unique molecular identifiers. Using its own MiXCR run on the PCR reads, TCRdb lists one record per CDR3 protein. The repertoire holds 500,000 or so distinct CDR3 sequences, with 32% as singletons. Sequences were derived from PBMCs from the stem cell graft donor, sampled from the stem cell graft. These receptors were taken from a human donor who donated a stem cell graft to a child with aplastic anemia.

This clonotype was counted only a few times. This chain joins TRBV5-1 and TRBJ2-1, with 10 nucleotides matching TRBD2. Germline V gene sequence: CDR1 SGHRS, CDR2 YFSETQ. Losses at the gene ends were 1 base for V and 4 bases for J; bases not matched to a gene: 2. The CDR3 extends over 15 amino acids. The CDR3 loop is CASSLTSGEYNEQFF. The CDR3 DNA reads as TGCGCCAGCAGCTTGACTAGCGGGGAATACAATGAGCAGTTCTTC.

The V call is TRBV5-1, the J call TRBJ2-1, with 8 bases that match TRBD1. After removal of 1 base from V and 3 bases from J, the junction contained 6 bases not matched to a gene. The CDR3 is made up of 16 amino acids. CDR1 SGHRS and CDR2 YFSETQ come from the germline V gene. The CDR3: CASSLPTGQGYNEQFF. In DNA form, the CDR3 reads TGCGCCAGCAGCTTGCCTACCGGACAGGGCTACAATGAGCAGTTCTTC.

This clonotype was seen a few times. The genes are TRBV18 and TRBJ1-5; a weak D match, TRBD1 (6 bases). V gave up 6 bases and J gave up 1 base, with 16 bases separating them. This CDR3 has 16 amino acids. CDR1 KGHSH and CDR2 LQKENI come from the germline V gene. CDR3 amino acids: CASSHRGQQSNQPQHF. CDR3 nucleotides: TGTGCCAGCTCCCATCGAGGACAGCAGAGCAATCAGCCCCAGCATTTT. Full variable domain (missing parts from reference TRBV18 and TRBJ1-5): NAGVMQNPRHLVRRRGQEARLRCSPMKGHSHVYWYRQLPEEGLKFMVYLQKENIIDESGMPKERFSAEFPKEGPSILRIQQVVRGDSAAYFCASSHRGQQSNQPQHFGDGTRLSIL.